This T cell receptor beta chain was captured in a study of metastatic and nonmetastatic thyroid tumors. There were no patients who had received any treatment before thyroid surgery. There are 13 residues in the CDR3. The V segment lost 5 bases and the J segment 1 base; nucleotides outside the gene matches: 3. Germline assignment: CDR1 DFQATT and CDR2 SNEGSKA (reference sequence). MiXCR reprocessed the PCR reads for TCRdb. The sample yields 43,000 or so clones, around 17% seen once. The sample holds many counts of this clone. Sample: blood. The TCR originated in a female donor with papillary thyroid cancer or a benign thyroid nodule (not recorded which). Some clones in this sample may be carry-over from other donors' samples. The rearrangement uses TRBV20-1 and TRBJ2-5, with 8 positions matching TRBD2. The CDR3 spells CSALGTSQETQYF. The DNA of the CDR3 is TGCAGTGCTCTTGGGACTAGCCAAGAGACCCAGTACTTC.